Shown below are 10 T cell receptor beta chains from a single sample sequenced in a study of T cells after yellow fever vaccination. TCRdb re-called the 5' RACE reads through MiXCR, storing one row per CDR3 protein. The sample has about 320,000 distinct CDR3 sequences, around 10% seen once; the top ten hold under 4%. Sequencing was performed on CD4+ T cells sorted from PBMCs, taken 45 days after the yellow fever booster vaccination. Receptor source: a man between 18 and 29 years old who received the YFV17D yellow fever vaccine.

This clonotype appeared a few times. The gene calls are TRBV29-1 and TRBJ2-6, with 7 nucleotides matching TRBD1. CDR1 is SQVTM, CDR2 ANQGSEA, per germline. This CDR3 contains 13 residues. Trimming at V came to 6 bases and at J to 3 bases, leaving 2 bases not matched to a gene. The CDR3 nucleotides are TGCAGCGTAGACAGGGATGGGGCCAACGTCCTGACTTTC. It specifies CSVDRDGANVLTF.

This clonotype has ten or more counts. The gene calls are TRBV7-2 and TRBJ1-5; perhaps TRBD1 as D (5 bases). Trimming cost V 6 bases and J 2 bases, with 8 bases left between them. The CDR3 is 13 amino acids. Germline loops: CDR1 SGHTA, CDR2 FQGNSA. In DNA, the CDR3 is TGTGCCAGCAGTTTGACAGGCAATCAGCCCCAGCATTTT. Protein: CASSLTGNQPQHF.

V usage is TRBV5-1 and J usage is TRBJ2-5, with D perhaps being TRBD1 or TRBD2 (6 bases each). The V and J ends lost 0 bases and 2 bases respectively, with 20 bases between them. The germline V gene encodes CDR1 SGHRS and CDR2 YFSETQ. The CDR3 consists of 18 residues. The CDR3 coding sequence is TGCGCCAGCAGCTTGGCAGGTAGAGGGGGGATCTGGCAAGAGACCCAGTACTTC. This encodes CASSLAGRGGIWQETQYF.

The table lists this clonotype with a few counts. V usage is TRBV19 and J usage is TRBJ1-5; no clear D. The CDR3 runs to 12 residues. CDR1 and CDR2 (germline): LNHDA, SQIVND (reference sequence). V was clipped by 1 base and J by 6 bases, with 4 bases between them. The CDR3 region has the DNA TGTGCCAGTAGTATAGTCCCTCAGCCCCAGCATTTT. Translating gives CASSIVPQPQHF.

J is TRBJ1-1 and V is TRBV7-9; D gene unclear. The V end was cut by 3 bases, the J end by 1 base, with 6 bases between. The germline gives CDR1 SEHNR, CDR2 FQNEAQ (reference sequence). The CDR3 is 13 residues long. CDR3 amino acids: CASSFSANTEAFF. The CDR3 DNA follows: TGTGCCAGCAGCTTCAGCGCGAACACTGAAGCTTTCTTT.

V and J are TRBV19 and TRBJ2-7; D perhaps matches TRBD1 (6 bases). Trimming took 7 bases from V and 2 from J, leaving 15 bases between them. CDR3 length equals 14 residues. The V gene's germline CDR1 is LNHDA and CDR2 SQIVND (reference sequence). CDR3 nucleotides: TGTGCCAGTAATGGCAGGGGTGGAACCTACGAGCAGTACTTC. This gives the protein CASNGRGGTYEQYF.

The V gene is TRBV7-3, the J gene TRBJ2-2; D is uncertain. CDR1 SGHTA and CDR2 FQGTGA come from the germline V gene. V was cut by 0 bases and J by 5 bases, with 7 bases left in between. This CDR3 contains 14 residues. The CDR3 spells CASSLTTQTGELFF. The CDR3 region has the DNA TGTGCCAGCAGCTTAACGACCCAAACCGGGGAGCTGTTTTTT.

This clonotype occurred a few times. The chain employs TRBV7-3 and TRBJ1-6; a possible D gene is TRBD1 (5 bases). CDR3 length: 15 residues. The germline CDR1 and CDR2 sequences are SGHTA and FQGTGA. Trimming removed 1 base from V and 10 bases from J, with 14 bases in between. CDR3 amino acids: CASSLSTQAGSPLHF. CDR3 nucleotides: TGTGCCAGCAGCTTAAGTACTCAGGCAGGGTCACCCCTCCACTTT.

The chain couples TRBV29-1 to TRBJ2-5; TRBD1 matches at 8 bases. The V gene end was trimmed by 6 bases and the J gene end by 5 bases; junction bases not matched to a gene: 11. CDR1 is SQVTM, CDR2 ANQGSEA, per germline. The CDR3 is 14 residues long. The CDR3 here is CSVVTQGAGETQYF. CDR3 in DNA: TGCAGCGTGGTCACTCAGGGGGCTGGGGAGACCCAGTACTTC. Together with reference TRBV29-1 and TRBJ2-5, the CDR3 gives the full variable domain: SAVISQKPSRDICQRGTSLTIQCQVDSQVTMMFWYRQQPGQSLTLIATANQGSEATYESGFVIDKFPISRPNLTFSTLTVSNMSPEDSSIYLCSVVTQGAGETQYFGPGTRLLVL.

This clonotype came up a few times. The chain couples TRBV6-5 to TRBJ2-3; D remains ambiguous. Trimming stripped 0 bases from V and 2 bases from J, with 12 bases between. The germline V gene encodes CDR1 MNHEY and CDR2 SVGAGI. The CDR3 length is 16 residues. The CDR3 reads CASSYSGSRVTDTQYF. CDR3 DNA sequence: TGTGCCAGCAGTTACTCGGGGTCCCGGGTCACAGATACGCAGTATTTT.